The 20 T cell receptor beta chains given below trace back to one sample, sequenced in a study of CD8+CD57+ T cells in acquired aplastic anemia. It was genomic DNA that served as the template for profiling TCR beta VDJ and CDR3. TCRdb called the reads again in MiXCR, with one record for every CDR3 protein. In the table there are around 250,000 distinct CDR3 sequences, around 82% of which are singletons. Patients included in sequencing had previously demonstrated CD8+CD57+ cell expansion by flow cytometry. The material sequenced was sorted CD4+, CD8+, or CD8+CD57+ T cells (not recorded which) from PBMCs. Receptors originate from a human donor with aplastic anemia.

Points on this clonotype: One junction end disagrees with the germline gene, perhaps due to a read error. The chain employs TRBV7-2 and TRBJ2-3, with 8 positions matching TRBD1. The CDR3 extends over 13 amino acids. CDR1 SGHTA and CDR2 FQGNSA come from the germline V gene. This CDR3 reads CASSFDRGDTPCF. The CDR3 DNA sequence: TGTGCCAGCAGCTTCGACAGGGGAGATACGCCATGCTTT.

The chain uses TRBV5-6 and TRBJ2-7; 7 bases line up with TRBD1. The V gene's germline CDR1 is SGHDT and CDR2 YYEEEE. This CDR3 has 18 amino acids. J lost 1 base, V lost 1 base, and 14 bases had no gene match. The chain's CDR3 is CASSLQEDGTALSYEQYV. The CDR3 DNA reads TGTGCCAGCAGCTTGCAGGAGGACGGGACAGCCCTTTCCTACGAGCAGTACGTC.

This sequence joins TRBV19 and TRBJ1-1; D gene uncertain. Trimming left V 5 bases short and J 13 bases short, with 26 bases between. Germline CDR1 is LNHDA and CDR2 is SQIVND (reference sequence). The CDR3 consists of 15 residues. The chain's CDR3 is CASSLASTAYTEDFF. The CDR3 coding sequence is TGTGCCAGTAGTTTAGCTAGCACAGCCTACACTGAGGATTTCTTT.

This clonotype was seen at least ten times. The chain links TRBV5-1 to TRBJ1-2; D not certain. The CDR3 extends over 13 amino acids. Germline V gene sequence: CDR1 SGHRS, CDR2 YFSETQ. Trimming removed 4 bases from V and 3 bases from J, with 10 bases in between. The CDR3 protein is CASSRFQDYGYTF. The CDR3 nucleotides read TGCGCCAGCAGCCGATTTCAGGACTATGGCTACACCTTC.

The V and J genes are TRBV6-4 and TRBJ2-1; 7 nucleotides agree with TRBD2. The germline gives CDR1 MRHNA, CDR2 SNTAGT. The trim removed 6 bases at V and 4 bases at J, leaving 6 bases unmatched. The CDR3 sequence is 14 residues long. CDR3 protein: CASRTPGGYNEQFF. CDR3 nucleotides: TGTGCCAGCAGGACACCGGGAGGTTACAATGAGCAGTTCTTC.

This chain uses TRBV7-8 with TRBJ2-7; D might be TRBD2 (6 bases). The V gene's germline CDR1 is SGHVS and CDR2 FQNEAQ. This CDR3 is 13 amino acids long. CDR3 residues: CASSLAGGPDTQV. The CDR3 DNA follows: TGTGCCAGCAGCTTAGCGGGAGGTCCCGATACGCAGGTC.

The DNA for the CDR3 is TGTGCCAGCAGCTTAAGGGCTTGGACTGAAGCTTTCTTT. Encoded protein: CASSLRAWTEAFF. This chain links TRBV11-2 with TRBJ1-1, with D unresolved. The V gene lost 2 bases and the J gene lost 5 bases, with 9 bases spanning the gap. The CDR3 consists of 13 residues. Germline V gene lookup returns CDR1 SGHAT and CDR2 FQNNGV.

Comments on this clonotype: No DNA is shown, since the ends of the CDR3 on it are uncertain; the CDR3 is the one TCRdb lists. The CDR3 protein is CASSPTTGYFCASSYVQGNYEQYF. The chain joins TRBV11-3 to TRBJ2-7; the table assigns TRBD1, which was not confirmed against the DNA. Germline lookup yields CDR1 SGHNT and CDR2 YENEEA. Counting both end residues, the CDR3 totals 24 amino acids.

V gene TRBV5-5 combines with J gene TRBJ2-2; 11 bases agree with TRBD2. From germline, CDR1 is SGHKS and CDR2 YYEKEE (reference sequence). J gave up 0 bases and V 5 bases, and 6 bases lay outside the gene matches. The CDR3 is 17 residues long. The CDR3 region is CASSIASGGPNTGELFF. DNA for the CDR3: TGTGCCAGCAGTATAGCTAGCGGGGGGCCGAACACCGGGGAGCTGTTTTTT.

Concerning this clonotype itself: Being one base from a much bigger clone, this may be a read error. Because the CDR3 is missing its conserved closing phenylalanine or tryptophan, this is likely a read error. The chain links TRBV4-1 to TRBJ2-7; D might be TRBD1 or TRBD2, each matching 5 bases. Trimming pared 3 bases from V and 0 bases from J, leaving 12 bases between. Germline lookup yields CDR1 MGHRA and CDR2 YSYEKL. CDR3 length equals 15 residues. The CDR3 is CASSHASGSSYEQYL. As DNA, the CDR3 is TGCGCCAGCAGCCATGCTTCAGGGAGCTCCTACGAGCAGTACCTC.

DNA of the CDR3: TGTGCCTGGGGAAGACAGGGGAGGGAAAAACTGTTTTTT. Encoded protein: CAWGRQGREKLFF. This chain links TRBV30 with TRBJ1-4; 8 bases line up with TRBD1. Germline CDR1 reads GTSNPN; CDR2 reads SVGIG (reference sequence). This CDR3 is built from 13 residues. Unmatched junction bases numbered 7, after V lost 5 bases and J lost 8 bases.

The genes are TRBV15 and TRBJ2-7; the D is unclear. V was clipped by 4 bases and J by 10 bases, with 20 bases between them. The CDR3 loop spans 14 amino acids. The germline V gene has CDR1 LNHNV and CDR2 YYDKDF (reference sequence). The CDR3 here is CATSKVASHDAQYF. The CDR3, as DNA: TGTGCCACCAGCAAAGTGGCCAGCCACGACGCCCAGTACTTC.

Notes on this clonotype: The germline gene is not matched at one end of the junction; a read error may be the cause. The V call is TRBV15, the J call TRBJ2-3; either TRBD1 or TRBD2 may supply D (6 bases each). The CDR3 consists of 13 residues. Germline CDR1 LNHNV, CDR2 YYDKDF (reference sequence). For the CDR3, the DNA is TGTGCCAGCAGCAACGGGGGCATAGATACGCAGTATTTT. Its protein is CASSNGGIDTQYF.

This chain connects TRBV14 to TRBJ1-6; D is possibly TRBD1 (5 bases). V dropped 1 base and J dropped 13 bases, with 8 bases sitting between them. CDR1 is SGHDN, CDR2 FVKESK, per germline. The CDR3 is made up of 12 amino acids. This chain's CDR3 is CASSQAAGPLHF. The CDR3 DNA follows: TGTGCCAGCAGCCAAGCGGCAGGGCCCCTCCACTTT.

Remarks on this clonotype: One junction end disagrees with the germline gene, perhaps due to a read error. The CDR3 reads CDSSLRNRRLEYGYTF. The CDR3 DNA follows: TGTGACAGCAGCTTACGGAACAGGCGCTTGGAGTATGGCTACACCTTC. The chain carries TRBV7-8 and TRBJ1-2, with D possibly being TRBD1 (5 bases). This CDR3 is 16 amino acids long. Germline V gene sequence: CDR1 SGHVS, CDR2 FQNEAQ.

The chain has TRBV7-9 and TRBJ1-1; D is perhaps TRBD1 (6 bases). V was shortened by 3 bases and J by 5 bases, with 16 bases between the two germline ends. The V gene's germline CDR1 is SEHNR and CDR2 FQNEAQ (reference sequence). The CDR3 is 15 residues long. CDR3 DNA: TGTGCCAGCAGCTTTCAAATAAGAGGGGGGACTGAAGCTTTCTTT. As protein: CASSFQIRGGTEAFF.

A remark on this clonotype: A read error is likely, as this CDR3 ends without the conserved phenylalanine or tryptophan. The limits of the CDR3 on the DNA are not certain, so only TCRdb's listed CDR3 is given. This chain connects TRBV7-2 to TRBJ2-1; the table's D call TRBD1 went unverified against the DNA. The germline V gene has CDR1 SGHTA and CDR2 FQGNSA. Both ends counted, the CDR3 spans 13 residues. The CDR3 protein is CASSEVGKQGWGR.

Comments on this clonotype: Sequence at one end of the junction differs from germline and may be a read error. The V and J genes are TRBV2 and TRBJ1-2; D is unresolved. The end of the DNA is better explained by TRBJ2-1, so the J call may be wrong. The CDR3 is made up of 13 amino acids. Germline V CDR1 and CDR2: SNHLY, FYNNEI. The CDR3 sequence is CASSQGVADDQFF. In nucleotides, the CDR3 is TGTGCCAGCAGCCAAGGCGTGGCCGATGACCAGTTCTTC.

This clonotype was observed a handful of times. The chain combines TRBV11-3 with TRBJ2-7, with 7 positions matching TRBD1. The V gene's germline CDR1 is SGHNT and CDR2 YENEEA. The V segment lost 2 bases and the J segment 1 base; nucleotides outside the gene matches: 14. The CDR3 has 18 residues. CDR3 bases: TGTGCCAGCAGCTTACATCTGAAAGGGACAGCCCTTTCCTACGAGCAGTACGTC. Residues: CASSLHLKGTALSYEQYV.

A word on this clonotype: At one boundary the junction diverges from the germline segment, which might be a read error. This chain links TRBV7-3 with TRBJ1-5; D is ambiguous. Looked up from germline, CDR1 is SGHTA and CDR2 is FQGTGA. CDR3 size: 14 residues. CDR3 region: CASSEAYRHQHQHF. Here the CDR3 DNA reads TGTGCCAGCAGTGAGGCGTATAGGCATCAGCACCAGCATTTT.